Listed below are T cell receptor beta chains from one sample, sequenced in a study of T cells in Graves' hyperthyroidism and ophthalmopathy. TCRdb called the multiplex PCR reads again in MiXCR, with one record for every CDR3 protein. The sample records 400,000 to 600,000 distinct CDR3 sequences, about 16% being singletons. Sequences were obtained from blood. Receptors were obtained from a woman between 25 and 40 years old with Graves' ophthalmopathy. Each CDR3 is given with its conserved first and last residue. A D gene is named only where the DNA matches it firmly. A row's size may be missing; if present it is once, few, many or a size class.

>TRBJ2-7|.|.|TRBV4-1
CASSPAGRTYEQYF
TGCGCCAGCAGCCCGGCCGGGCGCACCTACGAGCAGTACTTC
>TRBJ2-1|many|.|TRBV20-1
CSATYTGNEQFF
TGCAGTGCTACTTACACAGGCAATGAGCAGTTCTTC
>TRBJ2-3|few|.|TRBV5-4
CAAGADPSQYF
TGTGCCGCAGGTGCGGATCCGTCGCAGTATTTT
>TRBJ2-3|many|.|TRBV3-1
CASSQEGRDTQYF
TGTGCCAGCAGCCAAGAGGGCCGGGATACGCAGTATTTT
>TRBJ1-4|many|.|TRBV7-9
CASSLAGTGNEKLFF
TGTGCCAGCAGCTTAGCAGGCACTGGTAATGAAAAACTGTTTTTT
>TRBJ2-5|many|.|TRBV6-1
CASTKSGRGLETQYF
TGTGCCAGCACCAAATCCGGGCGGGGGCTTGAGACCCAGTACTTC
>TRBJ2-3|many|.|TRBV6-2/TRBV6-3
CASSSRGNTDTQYF
TGTGCCAGCAGTTCTCGCGGGAACACAGATACGCAGTATTTT
>TRBJ2-7|.|TRBD1|TRBV4-1
CASSAQGAAEQYF
TGCGCCAGCAGCGCACAGGGGGCAGCCGAGCAGTACTTC
>TRBJ1-6|many|.|TRBV7-2
CASSPDSDNSPLHF
TGTGCCAGCAGCCCGGACAGCGATAATTCACCCCTCCACTTT
>TRBJ1-6|.|.|TRBV20-1
CSAIGTVNSPLHF
TGCAGTGCTATTGGGACGGTTAATTCACCCCTCCACTTT
>TRBJ2-1|many|.|TRBV29-1
CSTGTGGAYNEQFF
TGCAGCACAGGGACCGGGGGTGCCTACAATGAGCAGTTCTTC
>TRBJ2-1|many|.|TRBV4-3
CASSQVNPSSNEQFF
TGCGCCAGCAGCCAAGTTAATCCTAGCAGCAATGAGCAGTTCTTC
>TRBJ2-1|.|TRBD2|TRBV19
CASSIEPSGPGSHNEQFF
TGTGCCAGTAGTATAGAGCCTAGCGGGCCAGGGAGCCACAATGAGCAGTTCTTC
>TRBJ2-5|.|TRBD2|TRBV4-3
CASSQEGVDGSVVAGQETQYF
TGCGCCAGCAGCCAAGAGGGGGTTGATGGAAGTGTCGTAGCGGGCCAAGAGACCCAGTACTTC
>TRBJ2-2|.|TRBD2|TRBV28
CASSRGLAGGPDTGELFF
TGTGCCAGCAGCAGGGGACTAGCGGGAGGGCCTGACACCGGGGAGCTGTTTTTT
>TRBJ2-2|many|.|TRBV3-1
CASSPPLAAGELFF
TGTGCCAGCAGCCCCCCGCTAGCCGCCGGGGAGCTGTTTTTT
>TRBJ2-4|many|.|TRBV11-2
CASSGMIAKNIQYF
TGTGCCAGCAGCGGAATGATAGCCAAAAACATTCAGTACTTC
>TRBJ1-5|many|.|TRBV18
CASSLGEANQPQHF
TGTGCCAGCTCCCTGGGGGAAGCAAATCAGCCCCAGCATTTT
>TRBJ1-1|many|.|TRBV27
CASSMNRGTEAFF
TGTGCCAGCAGCATGAACCGGGGCACTGAAGCTTTCTTT
>TRBJ1-1|many|TRBD1|TRBV6-2/TRBV6-3
CASSYIGDGTARWFDTEAFF
TGTGCCAGCAGTTACATAGGGGATGGGACAGCCCGGTGGTTTGACACTGAAGCTTTCTTT
>TRBJ2-1|.|TRBD2|TRBV20-1
CSARGVVREVYEQFF
TGCAGTGCTAGAGGAGTTGTGCGGGAGGTTTACGAGCAGTTCTTC
>TRBJ2-5|.|.|TRBV10-3
CAISARERETQYF
TGTGCCATCTCCGCGAGGGAAAGAGAGACCCAGTACTTC
>TRBJ2-1|many|.|TRBV6-2/TRBV6-3
CASSYSRGNEQFF
TGTGCCAGCAGTTACTCAAGGGGTAATGAGCAGTTCTTC
>TRBJ1-2|few|TRBD1|TRBV29-1
CSVDSGQETYGYTF
TGCAGCGTTGATAGTGGACAGGAGACTTATGGCTACACCTTC
>TRBJ2-7|many|TRBD1|TRBV12-3/TRBV12-4
CASSLRTGRYEQYF
TGTGCCAGCAGTTTAAGGACAGGTCGCTACGAGCAGTACTTC
>TRBJ2-5|.|TRBD1|TRBV6-1
CASRRTGTETQYF
TGTGCCAGCAGACGGACAGGGACCGAGACCCAGTACTTC
>TRBJ1-5|.|.|TRBV7-2
CASSPYGGGAVQPQHF
TGTGCCAGCAGCCCATACGGAGGGGGGGCGGTTCAGCCCCAGCATTTT
>TRBJ2-1|many|.|TRBV24-1
CATSDLNERDNEQFF
TGTGCCACCAGTGATTTAAACGAGAGGGACAATGAGCAGTTCTTC
>TRBJ2-2|.|.|TRBV4-1
CASSQLAGTGELFF
TGCGCCAGCAGCCAGCTAGCAGGCACCGGGGAGCTGTTTTTT
>TRBJ2-3|many|.|TRBV11-3
CASSSRDGSFTDTQYF
TGTGCCAGCAGCTCAAGGGACGGGTCTTTCACAGATACGCAGTATTTT
>TRBJ2-2|.|.|TRBV24-1
CATSDPFGGTGELFF
TGTGCCACCAGTGACCCCTTCGGGGGAACCGGGGAGCTGTTTTTT
>TRBJ2-4|many|.|TRBV7-2
CASSSPPMGAKNIQYF
TGTGCCAGCAGCTCCCCCCCGATGGGAGCCAAAAACATTCAGTACTTC
>TRBJ2-1|.|TRBD2|TRBV20-1
CSAQTSGRVASNEQFF
TGCAGTGCCCAGACTAGCGGGAGAGTAGCTAGTAATGAGCAGTTCTTC
>TRBJ2-5|many|TRBD1|TRBV6-2/TRBV6-3
CASSTPDREPETQYF
TGTGCCAGCAGTACGCCGGACAGGGAGCCAGAGACCCAGTACTTC
>TRBJ2-6|many|.|TRBV7-2
CASSPPQKGANVLTF
TGTGCCAGCAGCCCGCCACAAAAGGGGGCCAACGTCCTGACTTTC
>TRBJ1-2|many|.|TRBV20-1
CSARGSPADYGYTF
TGCAGTGCTAGAGGGTCCCCAGCGGACTATGGCTACACCTTC
>TRBJ2-2|few|TRBD2|TRBV10-2
CASTLTSGYTGELFF
TGCGCCAGCACCCTGACTAGCGGTTACACCGGGGAGCTGTTTTTT
>TRBJ2-7|many|.|TRBV6-1
CASTERPGEQYF
TGTGCCAGCACCGAAAGACCCGGGGAGCAGTACTTC
>TRBJ1-5|few|TRBD1|TRBV20-1
CSAYVDRVGNQPQHF
TGCAGTGCTTATGTCGACAGGGTCGGCAATCAGCCCCAGCATTTT
>TRBJ2-2|.|TRBD1|TRBV24-1
CATSDSGTGGIGELFF
TGTGCCACCAGTGACTCCGGGACAGGGGGCATCGGGGAGCTGTTTTTT
>TRBJ2-4|once|TRBD2|TRBV28
CASSIGEGGKNIQYF
TGTGCCAGCAGTATCGGGGAGGGAGGTAAAAACATTCAGTACTTC